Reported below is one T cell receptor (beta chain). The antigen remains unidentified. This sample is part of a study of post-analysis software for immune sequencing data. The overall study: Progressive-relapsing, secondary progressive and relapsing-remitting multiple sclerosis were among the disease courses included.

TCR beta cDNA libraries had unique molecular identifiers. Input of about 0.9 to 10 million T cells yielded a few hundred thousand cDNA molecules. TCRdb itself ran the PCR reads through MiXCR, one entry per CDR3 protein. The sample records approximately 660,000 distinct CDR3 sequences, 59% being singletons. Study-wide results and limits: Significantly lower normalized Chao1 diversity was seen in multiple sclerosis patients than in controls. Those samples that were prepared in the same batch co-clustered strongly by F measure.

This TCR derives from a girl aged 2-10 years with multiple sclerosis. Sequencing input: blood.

The CDR3 DNA sequence: TGCAGCGTCAGCATACCCGGGACAGGGGATGAAAAACTGTTTTTT. Protein: CSVSIPGTGDEKLFF. The genes are TRBV29-1 and TRBJ1-4; 10 bases map to TRBD1. Trimming cost V 6 bases and J 6 bases; bases outside gene matches: 10. CDR3 length equals 15 residues. CDR1 and CDR2 (germline): SQVTM, ANQGSEA.